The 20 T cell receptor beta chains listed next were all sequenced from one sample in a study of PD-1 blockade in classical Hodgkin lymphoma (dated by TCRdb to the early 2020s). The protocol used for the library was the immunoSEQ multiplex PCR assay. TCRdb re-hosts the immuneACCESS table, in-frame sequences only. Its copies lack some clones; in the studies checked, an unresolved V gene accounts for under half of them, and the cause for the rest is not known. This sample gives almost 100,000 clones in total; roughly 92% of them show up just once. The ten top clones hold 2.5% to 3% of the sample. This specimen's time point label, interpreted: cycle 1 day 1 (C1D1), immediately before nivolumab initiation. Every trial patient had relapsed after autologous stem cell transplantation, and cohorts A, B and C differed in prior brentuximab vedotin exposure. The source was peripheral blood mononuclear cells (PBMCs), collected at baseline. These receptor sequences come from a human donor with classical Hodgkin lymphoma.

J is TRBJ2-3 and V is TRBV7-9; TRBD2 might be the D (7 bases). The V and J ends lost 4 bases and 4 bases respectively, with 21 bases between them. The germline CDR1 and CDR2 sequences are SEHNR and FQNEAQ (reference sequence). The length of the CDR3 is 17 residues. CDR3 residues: CASSSTSTGRGADTQYF. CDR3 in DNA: TGTGCCAGCAGCTCGACGTCTACAGGGAGGGGAGCAGATACGCAGTATTTT.

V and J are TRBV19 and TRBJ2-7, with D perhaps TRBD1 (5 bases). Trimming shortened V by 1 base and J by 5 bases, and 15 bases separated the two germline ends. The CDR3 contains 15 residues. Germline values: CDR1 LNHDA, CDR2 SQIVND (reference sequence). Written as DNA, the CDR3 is TGTGCCAGTAGTATAGCTCAGGGATTGGCAGACGAGCAGTACTTC. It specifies CASSIAQGLADEQYF.

CDR3 nucleotide sequence: TGTGCGTCAAATCCGAGGGGCGTACTTTTTAACTATGGCTACACCTTC. As protein: CASNPRGVLFNYGYTF. The chain links TRBV30 to TRBJ1-2; tentatively, D is TRBD1 (5 bases). The CDR3 extends over 16 amino acids. CDR1 and CDR2 (germline): GTSNPN, SVGIG (reference sequence).

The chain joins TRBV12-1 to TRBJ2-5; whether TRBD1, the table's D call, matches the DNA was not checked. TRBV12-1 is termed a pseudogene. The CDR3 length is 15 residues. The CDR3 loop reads CASSFEGTGRETQYF. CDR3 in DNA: TGTGCCAGCAGCTTTGAGGGGACAGGGAGAGAGACCCAGTACTTC.

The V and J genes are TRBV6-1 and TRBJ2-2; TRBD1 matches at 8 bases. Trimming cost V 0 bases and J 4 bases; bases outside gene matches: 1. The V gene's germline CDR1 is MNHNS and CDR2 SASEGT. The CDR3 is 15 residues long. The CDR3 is CASSEAQGATGELFF. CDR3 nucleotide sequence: TGTGCCAGCAGTGAAGCGCAGGGGGCCACCGGGGAGCTGTTTTTT.

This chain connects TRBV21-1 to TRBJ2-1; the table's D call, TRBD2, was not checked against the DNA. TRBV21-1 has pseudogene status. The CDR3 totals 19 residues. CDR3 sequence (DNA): TGTGCCAGCAGCGGGACTAGCGGGCTCAGCGAAAGGGGATACAATGAGCAGTTCTTC. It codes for CASSGTSGLSERGYNEQFF.

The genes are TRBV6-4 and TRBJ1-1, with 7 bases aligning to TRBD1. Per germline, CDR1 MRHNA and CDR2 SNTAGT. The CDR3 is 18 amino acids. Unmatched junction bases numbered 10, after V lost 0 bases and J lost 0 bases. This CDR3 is CASSDSESTGLMNTEAFF. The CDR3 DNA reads TGTGCCAGCAGTGACTCAGAATCGACAGGGTTAATGAACACTGAAGCTTTCTTT.

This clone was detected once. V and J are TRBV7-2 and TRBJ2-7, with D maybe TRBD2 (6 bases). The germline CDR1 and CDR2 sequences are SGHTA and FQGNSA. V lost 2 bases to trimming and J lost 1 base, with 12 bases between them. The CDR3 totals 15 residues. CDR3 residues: CASSLFAGRSYEQYF. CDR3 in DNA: TGTGCCAGCAGCTTATTTGCGGGACGTTCCTACGAGCAGTACTTC.

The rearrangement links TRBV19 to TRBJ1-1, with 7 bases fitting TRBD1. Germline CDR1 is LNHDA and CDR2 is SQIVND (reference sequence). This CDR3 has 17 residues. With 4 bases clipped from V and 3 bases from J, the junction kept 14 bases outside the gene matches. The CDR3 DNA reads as TGTGCCAGTAGTAGACGACAGGGTATTGGTAGAGACACTGAAGCTTTCTTT. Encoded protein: CASSRRQGIGRDTEAFF. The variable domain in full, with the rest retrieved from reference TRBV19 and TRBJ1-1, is DGGITQSPKYLFRKEGQNVTLSCEQNLNHDAMYWYRQDPGQGLRLIYYSQIVNDFQKGDIAEGYSVSREKKESFPLTVTSAQKNPTAFYLCASSRRQGIGRDTEAFFGQGTRLTVV.

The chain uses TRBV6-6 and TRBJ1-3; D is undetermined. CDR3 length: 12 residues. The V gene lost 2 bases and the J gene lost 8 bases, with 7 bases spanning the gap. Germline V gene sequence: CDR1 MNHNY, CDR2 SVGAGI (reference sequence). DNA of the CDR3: TGTGCCAGCAGTTACGACGGATACACCATATATTTT. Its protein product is CASSYDGYTIYF.

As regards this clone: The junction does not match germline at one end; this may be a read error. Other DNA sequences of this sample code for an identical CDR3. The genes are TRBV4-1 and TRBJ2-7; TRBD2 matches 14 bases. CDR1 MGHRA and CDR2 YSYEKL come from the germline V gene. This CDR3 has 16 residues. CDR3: CASSMGLAGVAYEQYF. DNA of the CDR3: TGCGCCAGCAGCATGGGACTAGCGGGAGTCGCCTACGAGCAATACTTC.

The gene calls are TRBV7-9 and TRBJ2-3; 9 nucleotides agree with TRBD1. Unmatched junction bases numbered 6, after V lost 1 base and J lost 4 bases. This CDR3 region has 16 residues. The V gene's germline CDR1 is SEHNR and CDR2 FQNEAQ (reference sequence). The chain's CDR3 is CASSLEGTGFADTQYF. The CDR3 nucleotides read TGTGCCAGCAGCTTAGAGGGGACAGGGTTCGCAGATACGCAGTATTTT.

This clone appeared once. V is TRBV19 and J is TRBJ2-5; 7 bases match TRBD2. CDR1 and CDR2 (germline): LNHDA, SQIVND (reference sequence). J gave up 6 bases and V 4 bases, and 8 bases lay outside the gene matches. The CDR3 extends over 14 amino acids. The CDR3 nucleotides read TGTGCCAGTAGTAGTACGCGGGAGTGGAAGACCCAGTACTTC. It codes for CASSSTREWKTQYF.

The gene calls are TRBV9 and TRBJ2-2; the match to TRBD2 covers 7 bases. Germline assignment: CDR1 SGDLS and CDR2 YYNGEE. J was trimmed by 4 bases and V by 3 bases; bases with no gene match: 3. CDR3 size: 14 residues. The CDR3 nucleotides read TGTGCCAGCAGCGGCGGGAGTTTCACCGGGGAGCTGTTTTTT. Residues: CASSGGSFTGELFF.

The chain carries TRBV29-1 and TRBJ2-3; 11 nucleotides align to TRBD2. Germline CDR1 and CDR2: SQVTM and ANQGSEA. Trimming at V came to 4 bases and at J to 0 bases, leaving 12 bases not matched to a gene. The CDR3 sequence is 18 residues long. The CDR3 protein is CSVGGVLAGETSTDTQYF. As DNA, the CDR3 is TGCAGCGTTGGAGGGGTACTAGCGGGGGAAACTAGCACAGATACGCAGTATTTT.

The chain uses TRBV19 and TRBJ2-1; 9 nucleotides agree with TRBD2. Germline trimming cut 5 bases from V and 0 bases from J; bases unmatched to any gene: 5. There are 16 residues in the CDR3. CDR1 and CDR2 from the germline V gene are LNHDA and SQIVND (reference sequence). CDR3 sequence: CASSSKLAGSYNEQFF. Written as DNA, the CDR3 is TGTGCCAGTAGTTCCAAACTAGCGGGCTCCTACAATGAGCAGTTCTTC. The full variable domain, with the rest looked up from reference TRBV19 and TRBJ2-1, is DGGITQSPKYLFRKEGQNVTLSCEQNLNHDAMYWYRQDPGQGLRLIYYSQIVNDFQKGDIAEGYSVSREKKESFPLTVTSAQKNPTAFYLCASSSKLAGSYNEQFFGPGTRLTVL.

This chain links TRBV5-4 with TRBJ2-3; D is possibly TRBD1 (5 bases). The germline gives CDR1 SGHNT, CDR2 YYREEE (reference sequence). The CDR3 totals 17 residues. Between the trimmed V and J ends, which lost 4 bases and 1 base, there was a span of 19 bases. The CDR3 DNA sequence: TGTGCCAGCAGCCTCGAGATAGGGGTCTCTCGCACAGATACGCAGTATTTT. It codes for CASSLEIGVSRTDTQYF.

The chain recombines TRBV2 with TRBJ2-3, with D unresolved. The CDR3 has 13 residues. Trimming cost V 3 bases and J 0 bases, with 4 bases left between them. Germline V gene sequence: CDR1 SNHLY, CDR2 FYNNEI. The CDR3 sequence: CASSEISTDTQYF. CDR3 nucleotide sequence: TGTGCCAGCAGTGAGATCAGCACAGATACGCAGTATTTT.

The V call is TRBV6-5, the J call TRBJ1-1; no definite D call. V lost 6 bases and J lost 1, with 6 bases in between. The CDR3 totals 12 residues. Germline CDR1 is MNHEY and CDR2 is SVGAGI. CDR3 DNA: TGTGCCAGCAGAAAGGGGAACACTGAAGCTTTCTTT. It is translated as CASRKGNTEAFF.

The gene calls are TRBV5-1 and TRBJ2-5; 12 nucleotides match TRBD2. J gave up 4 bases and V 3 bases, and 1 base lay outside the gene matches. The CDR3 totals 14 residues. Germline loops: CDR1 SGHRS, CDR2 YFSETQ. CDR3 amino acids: CASSSGLAGETQYF. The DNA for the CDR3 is TGCGCCAGCAGCTCGGGACTAGCGGGAGAGACCCAGTACTTC.